This T cell receptor beta chain was sequenced for a study of tumor and adjacent non-tumor tissue in lung cancer. Three rounds of nested PCR, following a modified ARM-PCR protocol, produced the TCRbeta library. TCRdb used MiXCR to reprocess the multiplex PCR reads, holding one entry per CDR3 protein. The data show 80,000 or so distinct CDR3 sequences, with roughly 80% seen just once and 51% held by the top ten. RNA was extracted from bulk tissue without any cell sorting. Distant lung tissue was collected more than 3 cm away from the tumor edge. Chemotherapy-naive patients with new lung cancer underwent thoracic surgery in China, August–late 2014. Of note for this clonotype: Since no conserved phenylalanine or tryptophan closes the CDR3, a read error is the likely cause.

V was clipped by 5 bases and J by 0 bases, with 19 bases between them. Germline assignment: CDR1 MNHEY and CDR2 SVGAGI. This CDR3 is built from 17 residues. The TCR sequence derives from a man aged 55-75 years with non-small cell lung cancer. Source material: distant non-tumor lung tissue. The chain is built from TRBV6-5 and TRBJ1-2; no reliable D call. The CDR3, as DNA: TGTGCCAGCAGTCCACCTGGAAGGAGAGCGACTAACTATGGCTACACCTAC. It specifies CASSPPGRRATNYGYTY.